A single sample gave rise to the 5 T cell receptor beta chains below, sequenced in a study of blood T cell repertoires in COVID-19. The data were produced by immunoSEQ multiplex PCR, yet TCRdb's version contains in-frame clones alone and is incomplete. Counted here are fewer than 700,000 clones, roughly 89% occurring once; the ten biggest clones make up 7.8%. Specimen: peripheral blood. The receptors stem from a woman between 45 and 60 years old with COVID-19, enrolled during active disease.

This chain uses TRBV4-2 with TRBJ1-2, with D unclear. V lost 6 bases and J 5 bases, leaving 10 bases between the germline ends. Germline V gene data show CDR1 as LGHNA and CDR2 as YNFKEQ. There are 12 residues in the CDR3. This CDR3 reads CASRTGSYGYTF. The CDR3 DNA follows: TGTGCCAGCAGGACGGGATCTTATGGCTACACCTTC.

This clone was found once. The rearrangement joins TRBV30 to TRBJ2-1, with D possibly matching TRBD2 (6 bases). This CDR3 spans 14 amino acids. V shed 5 bases and J shed 6 bases, with 17 bases lying between them. The germline CDR1 and CDR2 sequences are GTSNPN and SVGIG (reference sequence). The CDR3 loop is CAWGGGITLNEQFF. DNA of the CDR3: TGTGCCTGGGGTGGCGGGATCACCCTCAATGAGCAGTTCTTC.

This sequence joins TRBV19 and TRBJ1-1; tentatively, D is TRBD1 (5 bases). The CDR3 extends over 14 amino acids. The germline V gene encodes CDR1 LNHDA and CDR2 SQIVND (reference sequence). V was clipped by 4 bases and J by 3 bases, with 12 bases between them. DNA for the CDR3: TGTGCCAGTAGTAAGGAGGGGCGAGACACTGAAGCTTTCTTT. Translated: CASSKEGRDTEAFF.

This clone was observed a handful of times. Other DNA sequences from this sample encode an identical CDR3 as well. This sequence joins TRBV4-1 and TRBJ2-2; 8 positions agree with TRBD2. This CDR3 is 17 amino acids long. V shed 0 bases and J 2 bases; nucleotides not matched to a gene: 5. In germline, CDR1 is MGHRA, CDR2 YSYEKL. CDR3 in amino acids: CASSQDSGGGNTGELFF. CDR3 nucleotide sequence: TGCGCCAGCAGCCAAGATTCCGGGGGGGGCAACACCGGGGAGCTGTTTTTT.

The genes are TRBV7-8 and TRBJ2-3; no reliable D call. The CDR3 is 12 amino acids. Trimming left V 5 bases short and J 4 bases short, with 7 bases between. CDR1 SGHVS and CDR2 FQNEAQ come from the germline V gene. The chain's CDR3 is CASSPYSDTQYF. DNA of the CDR3: TGTGCCAGCAGCCCATACTCAGATACGCAGTATTTT. Complete variable domain (other parts from reference TRBV7-8 and TRBJ2-3): GAGVSQSPRYKVAKRGQDVALRCDPISGHVSLFWYQQALGQGPEFLTYFQNEAQLDKSGLPSDRFFAERPEGSVSTLKIQRTQQEDSAVYLCASSPYSDTQYFGPGTRLTVL.